The 20 T cell receptor beta chains below all came from one sample that was sequenced in a study of monozygotic twins with inflammatory bowel disease. Following a re-call of the 5' RACE reads, TCRdb has one entry per CDR3 protein and lacks DNA. The record lists some 150,000 distinct CDR3 sequences, of which the ten most abundant hold about 8%. Sequenced sample: blood. Every receptor here comes from a human donor with ulcerative colitis or Crohn's disease, or a healthy co-twin of an affected twin (not recorded which).

This sequence joins TRBV25-1 and TRBJ1-6; there is no DNA to check the TCRdb D call of TRBD1. The CDR3 sequence is 13 residues long. Germline V lookup: CDR1 MGHDK, CDR2 SYGVNS. CDR3 loop: CASSAGVNSPLHF.

The chain recombines TRBV12-5 with TRBJ1-5; the D gene TCRdb calls, TRBD1, cannot be checked with no DNA. This CDR3 contains 15 residues. Germline CDR1 is LGHNT and CDR2 is FRNRAP. CDR3 protein: CASGLSRVGNQPQHF.

This chain connects TRBV18 to TRBJ1-2; TCRdb's D gene call, TRBD1, goes unchecked for lack of DNA. Germline V gene lookup returns CDR1 KGHSH and CDR2 LQKENI. There are 13 residues in the CDR3. This CDR3 is CASSLGAFYGYTF. Using reference TRBV18 and TRBJ1-2 for the parts outside the CDR3, the full variable domain is NAGVMQNPRHLVRRRGQEARLRCSPMKGHSHVYWYRQLPEEGLKFMVYLQKENIIDESGMPKERFSAEFPKEGPSILRIQQVVRGDSAAYFCASSLGAFYGYTFGSGTRLTVV.

The chain joins TRBV20-1 to TRBJ2-5; no DNA is available, so the TRBD2 call from TCRdb remains unchecked. In germline, CDR1 is DFQATT, CDR2 SNEGSKA (reference sequence). The CDR3 is 14 residues long. The CDR3 spells CSASVASGEGPQYF.

The CDR3 sequence is CASSLTSGVRTQYF. The chain combines TRBV27 with TRBJ2-5; the D call of TRBD2 rests on TCRdb alone, since no DNA is present to check it. The germline V gene has CDR1 MNHEY and CDR2 SMNVEV (reference sequence). The CDR3 loop spans 14 amino acids.

The V and J genes are TRBV4-2 and TRBJ1-2; TCRdb's D call of TRBD1 is untestable without DNA. Germline V lookup: CDR1 LGHNA, CDR2 YNFKEQ. The CDR3 has 14 amino acids. This CDR3 is CASSQEGQNYGYTF.

V gene TRBV7-8 combines with J gene TRBJ2-1; as DNA is missing, the TRBD2 call by TCRdb cannot be tested. The CDR3 is 13 residues long. Per germline, CDR1 SGHVS and CDR2 FQNEAQ. This chain's CDR3 is CASSLDGTAEQFF.

The CDR3 sequence: CASSDTLFEAFF. The chain links TRBV2 to TRBJ1-1. This CDR3 has 12 residues. The germline gives CDR1 SNHLY, CDR2 FYNNEI.

The rearrangement links TRBV7-9 to TRBJ1-1; with no DNA, the TCRdb D assignment of TRBD1 cannot be verified. The CDR3 covers 17 residues. Germline values: CDR1 SEHNR, CDR2 FQNEAQ (reference sequence). The CDR3 is CASSPGQGIWRETEAFF.

The chain combines TRBV5-1 with TRBJ1-2; TCRdb calls TRBD1, which cannot be checked without DNA. This CDR3 is 13 amino acids long. The germline V gene has CDR1 SGHRS and CDR2 YFSETQ. CDR3 amino acids: CASSFDRAYGYTF.

This sequence joins TRBV5-1 and TRBJ2-7; with no DNA, the TCRdb D assignment of TRBD2 cannot be verified. This CDR3 is built from 16 residues. From germline, CDR1 is SGHRS and CDR2 YFSETQ. CDR3 sequence reads: CASSSGLAGRRHEQYF. Full variable domain (outside the CDR3, taken from reference TRBV5-1 and TRBJ2-7): KAGVTQTPRYLIKTRGQQVTLSCSPISGHRSVSWYQQTPGQGLQFLFEYFSETQRNKGNFPGRFSGRQFSNSRSEMNVSTLELGDSALYLCASSSGLAGRRHEQYFGPGTRLTVT.

The gene calls are TRBV7-2 and TRBJ2-3. Germline CDR1 SGHTA, CDR2 FQGNSA. This CDR3 region has 14 residues. The CDR3 here is CASSRERGTDTQYF.

This chain links TRBV3-1 with TRBJ2-2. This CDR3 is 15 amino acids long. The germline V gene encodes CDR1 LGHDT and CDR2 YNNKEL (reference sequence). CDR3 loop: CASSHHGDNTGELFF.

The chain combines TRBV4-1 with TRBJ2-2; TCRdb's assignment of TRBD2 cannot be checked, as there is no DNA. The CDR3 runs to 17 residues. CDR1 and CDR2 (germline): MGHRA, YSYEKL. CDR3 residues: CASSHEGLAGNTGELFF.

V gene TRBV28 combines with J gene TRBJ2-7; without DNA, the TCRdb call of TRBD1 cannot be checked. The germline V gene encodes CDR1 MDHEN and CDR2 SYDVKM. This CDR3 is built from 15 residues. CDR3 region: CASSPGGTKYYEQYF.

The rearrangement uses TRBV2 and TRBJ1-1. Per germline, CDR1 SNHLY and CDR2 FYNNEI. This CDR3 has 14 residues. CDR3 in amino acids: CASPFGSQNTEAFF.

The chain recombines TRBV5-1 with TRBJ1-1; lacking DNA, the TRBD1 call made by TCRdb goes unchecked. Germline V gene sequence: CDR1 SGHRS, CDR2 YFSETQ. This CDR3 is 14 amino acids long. The chain's CDR3 is CASSLEQGIAEAFF. Combining the CDR3 with reference TRBV5-1 and TRBJ1-1 gives the whole variable domain KAGVTQTPRYLIKTRGQQVTLSCSPISGHRSVSWYQQTPGQGLQFLFEYFSETQRNKGNFPGRFSGRQFSNSRSEMNVSTLELGDSALYLCASSLEQGIAEAFFGQGTRLTVV.

This chain uses TRBV18 with TRBJ2-7; TCRdb calls TRBD2, which cannot be checked without DNA. Germline V lookup: CDR1 KGHSH, CDR2 LQKENI. This CDR3 has 16 residues. The CDR3: CASSPKTSKKNYEQYF.

This sequence joins TRBV20-1 and TRBJ1-5; checking the TCRdb D call of TRBD1 is not possible without DNA. The V gene's germline CDR1 is DFQATT and CDR2 SNEGSKA (reference sequence). There are 15 residues in the CDR3. Here the CDR3 reads CSASPIQGSNQPQHF.

This chain joins TRBV7-3 and TRBJ1-6. Per germline, CDR1 SGHTA and CDR2 FQGTGA. The CDR3 loop spans 14 amino acids. The CDR3 spells CASSLGINNSPLHF.